These T cell receptor beta chains were read from a single sample in a study of cytomegalovirus exposure and HLA in healthy donors. Profiling relied on immunoSEQ multiplex PCR, and the TCRdb table lists in-frame clones only, not all of them. This sample has under 200,000 clones, with roughly 85% found just once. The sample consisted of PBMCs. All receptors derive from a woman in her 30s in good health and CMV-seropositive. CDR3s include the opening cysteine and the closing phenylalanine or tryptophan. Each record gives: V gene, D gene, J gene, CDR3 protein, CDR3 DNA. D genes are given only for firm matches.

V gene: TRBV5-1
D gene: -
J gene: TRBJ1-2
CDR3 protein: CASSLGLASPNYGYTF
CDR3 DNA: TGCGCCAGCAGCTTGGGCTTGGCATCTCCAAACTATGGCTACACCTTC

V gene: TRBV10-3
D gene: TRBD1
J gene: TRBJ1-5
CDR3 protein: CAISEPGQGSVQPQHF
CDR3 DNA: TGTGCCATCAGTGAGCCCGGACAGGGTAGCGTTCAGCCCCAGCATTTT

V gene: TRBV19
D gene: -
J gene: TRBJ2-1
CDR3 protein: CASSDDGQLLYNEQFF
CDR3 DNA: TGTGCCAGTAGTGACGACGGACAACTATTGTACAATGAGCAGTTCTTC

V gene: TRBV4-1
D gene: TRBD1
J gene: TRBJ2-7
CDR3 protein: CASSQETDRGDEQYF
CDR3 DNA: TGCGCCAGCAGCCAAGAAACGGACAGGGGGGACGAGCAGTACTTC

V gene: TRBV2
D gene: TRBD1
J gene: TRBJ1-4
CDR3 protein: CASRWTGGANEKLFF
CDR3 DNA: TGTGCCAGCCGGTGGACAGGGGGTGCTAATGAAAAACTGTTTTTT

V gene: TRBV12-5
D gene: -
J gene: TRBJ1-5
CDR3 protein: CASGLIGQLYSSNQPQHF
CDR3 DNA: TGTGCTAGTGGTTTGATAGGACAACTGTATAGCAGCAATCAGCCCCAGCATTTT

V gene: TRBV7-7
D gene: -
J gene: TRBJ1-1
CDR3 protein: CASSLAGQGLNTEAFF
CDR3 DNA: TGTGCCAGCAGCTTAGCGGGTCAGGGGCTGAACACTGAAGCTTTCTTT

V gene: TRBV25-1
D gene: TRBD1
J gene: TRBJ2-5
CDR3 protein: CACARADRGLETQYF
CDR3 DNA: TGTGCTTGTGCACGAGCAGACAGGGGGCTAGAGACCCAGTACTTC

V gene: TRBV7-2
D gene: TRBD1
J gene: TRBJ1-2
CDR3 protein: CASSQGQGEGYGYTF
CDR3 DNA: TGTGCCAGCAGCCAGGGACAGGGGGAGGGCTATGGCTACACCTTC

V gene: TRBV11-2
D gene: TRBD2
J gene: TRBJ2-7
CDR3 protein: CASSSPLASGSREQYF
CDR3 DNA: TGTGCCAGCAGCTCCCCGTTGGCTAGCGGTTCGCGGGAGCAGTACTTC

V gene: TRBV19
D gene: -
J gene: TRBJ1-5
CDR3 protein: CASSIKGPGGTQHF
CDR3 DNA: TGTGCCAGTAGTATTAAGGGGCCGGGCGGGACCCAGCATTTT

V gene: TRBV19
D gene: -
J gene: TRBJ1-5
CDR3 protein: CASSIGEAHQPQHF
CDR3 DNA: TGTGCCAGTAGTATAGGGGAGGCCCATCAGCCCCAGCATTTT

V gene: TRBV5-1
D gene: TRBD1
J gene: TRBJ2-7
CDR3 protein: CASSLATGGFYEQYF
CDR3 DNA: TGCGCCAGCAGCTTGGCCACAGGGGGCTTTTACGAGCAGTACTTC

V gene: TRBV29-1
D gene: TRBD2
J gene: TRBJ2-1
CDR3 protein: CSVRTGTSGVDEQFF
CDR3 DNA: TGCAGCGTGAGAACGGGGACTAGCGGGGTAGATGAGCAGTTCTTC

V gene: TRBV7-2
D gene: -
J gene: TRBJ1-2
CDR3 protein: CASSPGGPYGYTF
CDR3 DNA: TGTGCCAGCAGCCCAGGCGGGCCCTATGGCTACACCTTC